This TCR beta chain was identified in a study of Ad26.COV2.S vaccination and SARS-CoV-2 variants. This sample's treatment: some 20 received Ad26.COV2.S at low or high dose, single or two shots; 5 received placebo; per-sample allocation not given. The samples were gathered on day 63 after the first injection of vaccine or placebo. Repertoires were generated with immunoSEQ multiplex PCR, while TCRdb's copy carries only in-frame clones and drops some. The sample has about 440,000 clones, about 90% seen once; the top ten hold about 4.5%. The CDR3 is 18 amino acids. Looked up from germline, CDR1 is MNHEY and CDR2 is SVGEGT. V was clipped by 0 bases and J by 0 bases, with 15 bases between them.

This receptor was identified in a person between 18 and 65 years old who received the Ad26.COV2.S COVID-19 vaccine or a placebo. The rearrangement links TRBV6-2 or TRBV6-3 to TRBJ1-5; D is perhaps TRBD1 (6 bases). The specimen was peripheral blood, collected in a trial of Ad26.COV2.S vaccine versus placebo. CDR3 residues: CASSYSKGAGDSNQPQHF. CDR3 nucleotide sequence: TGTGCCAGCAGTTACTCGAAAGGGGCAGGGGATAGCAATCAGCCCCAGCATTTT.